The following is a TCR beta chain sequence with its context. Libraries were prepared by immunoSEQ multiplex PCR; TCRdb keeps only in-frame clonotypes and omits some of them. The table has 45,000 to 55,000 clones, 93% seen once. This entry belongs to a study of control samples from healthy donors and cancer patients. The germline V gene has CDR1 LGHDT and CDR2 YNNKEL (reference sequence). V dropped 1 base and J dropped 4; count of bases not matched to a gene: 5. The CDR3 covers 15 residues. V is TRBV3-1 (or the pseudogene TRBV3-2) and J is TRBJ2-5; TRBD1 aligns across 8 bases. The sample was PBMCs. This receptor was obtained from a woman aged 50 to 65 with head and neck cancer. CDR3 DNA: TGTGCCAGCAGCCAAGGGGCAGGGGGCACAGAGACCCAGTACTTC. This codes for CASSQGAGGTETQYF.